One sample yielded the 22 T cell receptor beta chains listed below, sequenced in a study of glioma-infiltrating T cells. Amplification of TCR alpha and beta CDR3 regions from RNA used iRepertoire nested multiplex PCR. From the multiplex PCR reads, TCRdb called clonotypes with MiXCR, one entry per CDR3 protein. Counted here are tens of thousands of distinct CDR3 sequences, 35% to 50% occurring once; the ten biggest clones make up 30% to 40%. Sequenced sample: glioma tissue, nonneoplastic brain tissue, or PBMCs (not recorded which). Receptor source: a human donor with low-grade glioma or glioblastoma, undergoing nonglioma brain surgery, or in good health (not recorded which).

As for this clonotype: Just one base apart from a much larger clone, this may be a read error. The gene calls are TRBV3-1 and TRBJ1-3, with a possible D match to TRBD1 (5 bases). The CDR3 has 16 amino acids. V was clipped by 8 bases and J by 1 base, with 18 bases between them. Germline V CDR1 and CDR2: LGHDT, YNNKEL (reference sequence). This CDR3 is CASGARRVPSGNTIYF. In DNA form, the CDR3 reads TGTGCCAGCGGCGCTCGCAGGGTTCCTTCTGGAAACACCATATATTTT.

Worth noting for this clonotype: This may come from a read error, since a much larger clone is one base off. The chain is built from TRBV5-6 and TRBJ2-5; possibly TRBD1 for D (5 bases). The CDR3 has 15 residues. Germline V CDR1 and CDR2: SGHDT, YYEEEE. CDR3 in DNA: TGTGCCAGCAGCTTGGAGACAGAGTACCAAGAGACCAAGTACTTC. As protein: CASSLETEYQETKYF.

This clonotype was seen more than once but under ten times. This chain links TRBV29-1 with TRBJ2-1; 9 nucleotides agree with TRBD2. This CDR3 is built from 13 residues. V gave up 3 bases and J gave up 7 bases; unmatched junction bases: 4. CDR1 SQVTM and CDR2 ANQGSEA come from the germline V gene. CDR3 DNA: TGCAGCGTTGACCCTAGCGGGGTGAATGAGCAGTTCTTC. This codes for CSVDPSGVNEQFF.

The chain is built from TRBV7-9 and TRBJ2-7, with TRBD2 matching over 12 bases. V lost 5 bases, J lost 4 bases, and 9 bases stayed unmatched. Germline V gene sequence: CDR1 SEHNR, CDR2 FQNEAQ (reference sequence). The CDR3 runs to 16 residues. CDR3 protein: CASSGLTSGSFYEQYF. DNA of the CDR3: TGTGCCAGCAGCGGATTGACTAGCGGGAGCTTTTACGAGCAGTACTTC.

Ten or more counts support this clonotype. The chain joins TRBV6-1 to TRBJ2-7; 7 bases agree with TRBD1. The germline V gene has CDR1 MNHNS and CDR2 SASEGT. The CDR3 has 15 amino acids. The J segment lost 5 bases and the V segment lost 0 bases, leaving 7 bases of the junction unmatched. CDR3 sequence reads: CASSEAAYRGHEQYF. The CDR3 DNA is TGTGCCAGCAGTGAAGCGGCCTACAGGGGCCACGAGCAGTACTTC.

This clonotype was counted many times. The gene calls are TRBV19 and TRBJ1-2; D remains ambiguous. The germline V and J ends were trimmed by 4 bases and 4 bases, with 7 bases remaining between them. This CDR3 region has 12 residues. Germline V gene lookup returns CDR1 LNHDA and CDR2 SQIVND (reference sequence). CDR3 DNA sequence: TGTGCCAGTAGTACCCTCCCCTATGGCTACACCTTC. This sequence encodes CASSTLPYGYTF.

Details on this clonotype: A read error may be the cause here, since a much bigger clone is one base away. The chain couples TRBV2 to TRBJ2-6, with D perhaps matching TRBD1 or TRBD2 (5 bases each). Germline CDR1 and CDR2: SNHLY and FYNNEI. There are 16 residues in the CDR3. CDR3 sequence: CASSDLKDSGANFLTF. The CDR3 nucleotides are TGTGCCAGCAGTGACCTTAAGGACTCTGGGGCCAACTTCCTGACTTTC.

This clonotype was found many times. V is TRBV7-9 and J is TRBJ2-7, with D perhaps TRBD1 (6 bases). Deletions cut 5 bases from V and 5 bases from J, with 10 bases between. Germline V lookup: CDR1 SEHNR, CDR2 FQNEAQ (reference sequence). The CDR3 runs 12 residues. CDR3: CASSLHRDEQYF. The CDR3 DNA sequence: TGTGCCAGCAGCCTACACAGGGACGAGCAGTACTTC.

This clonotype was recorded at least ten times. The chain couples TRBV10-3 to TRBJ2-7, with unresolved D. The V gene's germline CDR1 is ENHRY and CDR2 SYGVKD. This CDR3 is built from 14 residues. V was trimmed by 7 bases and J by 1 base, leaving 14 bases between them. CDR3 sequence (DNA): TGTGCCATCACCGCCTCGGCCCCATCCTACGAGCAGTACTTC. Translating gives CAITASAPSYEQYF.

This clonotype occurred once. The chain recombines TRBV10-3 with TRBJ2-5, with 7 positions matching TRBD2. The CDR3 runs to 15 residues. Germline V gene data show CDR1 as ENHRY and CDR2 as SYGVKD. V lost 4 bases and J lost 5; bases outside the gene matches: 10. CDR3 DNA: TGTGCCATCAGTGTCAGCGGGGTGGCCGGTGAGACCCAGTACTTC. Translation: CAISVSGVAGETQYF.

In its sample, this clonotype was seen many times. This chain links TRBV28 with TRBJ2-7, with D perhaps TRBD2 (6 bases). The CDR3 totals 14 residues. V gave up 8 bases and J gave up 3 bases, with 17 bases separating them. Germline V gene sequence: CDR1 MDHEN, CDR2 SYDVKM. CDR3 DNA sequence: TGTGCCAGCGCCACCTCCACGGACTACTACGAGCAGTACTTC. Encoded protein: CASATSTDYYEQYF.

Worth noting for this clonotype: This clone may be a read error of a much larger clone one base away. The genes are TRBV5-1 and TRBJ1-1, with D perhaps TRBD1 (6 bases). This CDR3 region has 14 residues. CDR1 and CDR2 from the germline V gene are SGHRS and YFSETQ. CDR3 sequence: CASSMGQGNIEAFF. CDR3 nucleotide sequence: TGCGCCAGCAGCATGGGACAAGGGAACATTGAAGCTTTCTTT.

This clonotype was seen repeatedly, ten times or more. V usage is TRBV7-9 and J usage is TRBJ1-2; TRBD1 is a possible D gene (5 bases). V lost 4 bases to trimming and J lost 5 bases, with 8 bases between them. Germline CDR1 is SEHNR and CDR2 is FQNEAQ (reference sequence). There are 12 residues in the CDR3. The CDR3 loop reads CASSWDVYGYTF. CDR3 DNA: TGTGCCAGCAGCTGGGACGTTTATGGCTACACCTTC.

This chain uses TRBV15 with TRBJ2-1, with 7 bases lining up with TRBD2. This CDR3 contains 15 residues. The J segment lost 2 bases and the V segment lost 2 bases, leaving 3 bases of the junction unmatched. CDR1 LNHNV and CDR2 YYDKDF come from the germline V gene (reference sequence). CDR3 in DNA: TGTGCCACCAGCAGACCCAGCGGGGCCTACAATGAGCAGTTCTTC. This encodes CATSRPSGAYNEQFF. Together with reference TRBV15 and TRBJ2-1, the CDR3 gives the full variable domain: DAMVIQNPRYQVTQFGKPVTLSCSQTLNHNVMYWYQQKSSQAPKLLFHYYDKDFNNEADTPDNFQSRRPNTSFCFLDIRSPGLGDTAMYLCATSRPSGAYNEQFFGPGTRLTVL.

This clonotype has at least ten counts. This chain uses TRBV20-1 with TRBJ2-1; TRBD2 aligns across 15 bases. The CDR3 is 15 amino acids. V dropped 5 bases and J dropped 8; count of bases not matched to a gene: 7. Germline V gene data show CDR1 as DFQATT and CDR2 as SNEGSKA (reference sequence). DNA of the CDR3: TGCAGTGCTCTTGGGACTAGCGGGGGGTTGGATGAGCAGTTCTTC. It codes for CSALGTSGGLDEQFF.

The chain recombines TRBV7-2 with TRBJ2-3, with 7 bases fitting TRBD1. Germline V gene lookup returns CDR1 SGHTA and CDR2 FQGNSA. The ends lost 3 bases at V and 5 bases at J; junction bases unmatched: 5. The CDR3 has 14 amino acids. The CDR3 reads CASSFDRAGDTQYF. For the CDR3, the DNA is TGTGCCAGCAGCTTTGACAGGGCTGGAGATACGCAGTATTTT.

Worth noting for this clonotype: The conserved final phenylalanine or tryptophan is absent from the CDR3, which likely points to a read error. The V and J genes are TRBV24-1 and TRBJ2-1, with 11 nucleotides matching TRBD2. There are 16 residues in the CDR3. V lost 1 base and J lost 7; bases outside the gene matches: 5. Germline values: CDR1 KGHDR, CDR2 SFDVKD. The DNA for the CDR3 is TGTGCCACCAGTGATTTAGCGACTAGCGGGAAAAATGAGCAGTTCCTA. Protein: CATSDLATSGKNEQFL.

This clonotype was seen at least ten times. V and J are TRBV12-3 or TRBV12-4 and TRBJ2-6, with 7 bases aligning to TRBD1. With 8 bases clipped from V and 4 bases from J, the junction kept 11 bases outside the gene matches. The length of the CDR3 is 16 residues. CDR3 coding DNA: TGTGCCAGCGGAGGTTCAACAGGGGCCGGGGCCAACGTCCTGACTTTC. The encoded protein is CASGGSTGAGANVLTF.

This clonotype was picked up many times. The chain uses TRBV28 and TRBJ2-7, with 8 bases that match TRBD1. Unmatched junction bases numbered 9, after V lost 7 bases and J lost 1 base. Germline values: CDR1 MDHEN, CDR2 SYDVKM. The CDR3 has 15 amino acids. CDR3 nucleotide sequence: TGTGCCAGCAATCGTAACGGACAGGGATCCTACGAGCAGTACTTC. Encoded protein: CASNRNGQGSYEQYF.

Ten or more counts support this clonotype. The DNA for the CDR3 is TGCGCCAGCAGCCAAGATCCGGGGAATGAAAAACTGTTTTTT. This encodes CASSQDPGNEKLFF. This sequence joins TRBV4-1 and TRBJ1-4, with D unclear. Germline assignment: CDR1 MGHRA and CDR2 YSYEKL. V shed 0 bases and J shed 5 bases, with 7 bases lying between them. The CDR3 consists of 14 residues.

The sample holds many counts of this clonotype. V is TRBV10-3 and J is TRBJ2-1, with D possibly TRBD2 on 6 matching bases. The V and J ends lost 6 bases and 7 bases respectively, with 16 bases between them. CDR1 is ENHRY, CDR2 SYGVKD, per germline. This CDR3 has 14 residues. DNA for the CDR3: TGTGCCATCAGCTCAGGACTAACCTCGAATGAGCAGTTCTTC. Its protein is CAISSGLTSNEQFF.

On this clonotype: The final CDR3 position lacks the conserved phenylalanine or tryptophan, pointing to a likely read error. It is unclear where the CDR3 begins or ends on the DNA, so no DNA is shown, and the CDR3 is as TCRdb lists it. This chain links TRBV4-3 with TRBJ2-2. The CDR3 length is 15 residues, termini included. The germline V gene has CDR1 LGHNA and CDR2 YSLEER. CDR3 amino acids: CPSSQEAVHTGGLVL.